This TCR beta chain was sequenced for a study of shared clonotypes between healthy human individuals. Looked up from germline, CDR1 is SGHRS and CDR2 is YFSETQ. CDR3 length equals 15 residues. J lost 4 bases, V lost 2 bases, and 4 bases had no gene match. Splitting the CD4+ cells yielded a CD45RA+ naive subset and a CD45RA-negative memory subset. This was a deep-level run. The data were produced by immunoSEQ multiplex PCR, yet TCRdb's version contains in-frame clones alone and is incomplete. In the table there are around 2,000,000 clones, 90% to 95% of which are singletons. The chain employs TRBV5-1 and TRBJ2-1; 9 bases are a match to TRBD1. This TCR derives from a man between 18 and 35 years old in good health. What was sequenced was naive CD4+ T cells sorted from blood. Subset of the sample: CD45RA+ positively selected. DNA of the CDR3: TGCGCCAGCAGCTTCGTGACAGGGGGATACAATGAGCAGTTCTTC. As protein: CASSFVTGGYNEQFF.